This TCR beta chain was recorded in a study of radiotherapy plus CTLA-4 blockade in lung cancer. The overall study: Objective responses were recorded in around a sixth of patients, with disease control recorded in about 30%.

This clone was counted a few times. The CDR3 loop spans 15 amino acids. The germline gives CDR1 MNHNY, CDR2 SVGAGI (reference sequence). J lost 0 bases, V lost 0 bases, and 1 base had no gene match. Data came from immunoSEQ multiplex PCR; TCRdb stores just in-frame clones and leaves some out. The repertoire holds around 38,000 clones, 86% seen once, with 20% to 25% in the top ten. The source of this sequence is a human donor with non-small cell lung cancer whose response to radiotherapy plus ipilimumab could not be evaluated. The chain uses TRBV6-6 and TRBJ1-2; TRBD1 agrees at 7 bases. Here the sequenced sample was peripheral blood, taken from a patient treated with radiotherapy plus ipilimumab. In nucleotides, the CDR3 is TGTGCCAGCAGTTACTCAGGGGGCACTAACTATGGCTACACCTTC. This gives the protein CASSYSGGTNYGYTF.